This TCR beta chain is drawn from a study of blood T cell repertoires in COVID-19. Study summary: The cDNA or gDNA used as material had been derived from T cells, B-cell-depleted T cells, or PBMCs.

Sequencing used immunoSEQ multiplex PCR; TCRdb keeps in-frame clones, though not all of them. The data hold 30,000 or so clones, with about nine tenths observed a single time. This CDR3 is built from 14 residues. Trimming took 3 bases from V and 2 from J, leaving 10 bases between them. CDR1 SGHTA and CDR2 FQGNSA come from the germline V gene. The clonotype comes from a human donor in a cohort sampled during active COVID-19. The sequenced material came from peripheral blood. The chain couples TRBV7-2 to TRBJ1-1; D remains unclear. This CDR3 is CASSLGGLNTEAFF. The CDR3 coding sequence is TGTGCCAGCAGCTTGGGCGGGCTTAACACTGAAGCTTTCTTT.